These 29 T cell receptor beta chains were sequenced from one sample in a study of T cell responses to AZD1222 COVID-19 vaccine. Data came from immunoSEQ multiplex PCR; TCRdb stores just in-frame clones and leaves some out. The sample holds approximately 150,000 clones, 75% to 95% seen once. This specimen consisted of peripheral blood, obtained 28 days after the second AZD1222 dose. Receptor source: an adult who received the AZD1222 COVID-19 vaccine.

This rearrangement joins TRBV5-1 to TRBJ1-4, with 8 bases identical to TRBD1. The germline V gene encodes CDR1 SGHRS and CDR2 YFSETQ. V lost 4 bases, J lost 7 bases, and 12 bases stayed unmatched. The CDR3 contains 16 residues. The CDR3 DNA follows: TGCGCCAGCAGCCAGGGACTCGGGACAGGTAGTGAAAAACTGTTTTTT. Its protein is CASSQGLGTGSEKLFF.

The chain uses TRBV6-5 and TRBJ2-7; a weak D match, TRBD1 (6 bases). In germline, CDR1 is MNHEY, CDR2 SVGAGI. The CDR3 spans 13 residues. V was cut by 8 bases and J by 7 bases, with 18 bases left in between. The chain's CDR3 is CASQVPGVGEQYF. The CDR3 nucleotides read TGTGCCAGCCAAGTCCCAGGGGTAGGGGAGCAGTACTTC.

The chain recombines TRBV2 with TRBJ1-1, with 7 positions matching TRBD1. The junction had 6 bases not matched to a gene; V was cut back by 4 bases and J by 1 base. Germline-derived CDR1 and CDR2 are SNHLY and FYNNEI. The CDR3 has 15 amino acids. CDR3 sequence reads: CASSGTGVGNTEAFF. In nucleotides, the CDR3 is TGTGCCAGCAGTGGAACAGGGGTAGGGAACACTGAAGCTTTCTTT.

V usage is TRBV12-3 or TRBV12-4 and J usage is TRBJ1-3; D unresolved. Trimming removed 3 bases from V and 4 bases from J, with 4 bases in between. The CDR3 runs 12 residues. The CDR3 protein is CASSFTGNTIYF. CDR3 nucleotide sequence: TGTGCCAGCAGTTTTACAGGAAACACCATATATTTT.

This clone appeared a single time. The J gene is TRBJ1-2, the V gene TRBV5-1, with D possibly TRBD1 on 5 matching bases. With 2 bases removed from V and 2 bases from J, the gap between germline ends came to 13 bases. The germline gives CDR1 SGHRS, CDR2 YFSETQ. The CDR3 consists of 15 residues. Here the CDR3 DNA reads TGCGCCAGCAGCTTTTCCAGGGTGGGGAACTATGGCTACACCTTC. It codes for CASSFSRVGNYGYTF.

The chain is built from TRBV6-5 and TRBJ2-1, with D uncertain. V was cut by 6 bases and J by 7 bases, with 7 bases left in between. The CDR3 spans 11 residues. From germline, CDR1 is MNHEY and CDR2 SVGAGI. The CDR3 spells CASREVNEQFF. The CDR3, as DNA: TGTGCCAGCAGAGAGGTGAATGAGCAGTTCTTC.

Only one count was recorded for this clone. The chain recombines TRBV19 with TRBJ2-7, with 9 positions matching TRBD1. V was clipped by 4 bases and J by 1 base; unmatched bases: 8. CDR1 is LNHDA and CDR2 is SQIVND in the germline V gene (reference sequence). The CDR3 contains 16 residues. The chain's CDR3 is CASSTRPGQGSYEQYF. DNA for the CDR3: TGTGCCAGTAGTACTCGCCCGGGACAGGGATCCTACGAGCAGTACTTC.

The chain is built from TRBV20-1 and TRBJ2-7; D is perhaps TRBD2 (6 bases). Deletions cut 3 bases from V and 4 bases from J, with 13 bases between. Germline V CDR1 and CDR2: DFQATT, SNEGSKA (reference sequence). The CDR3 runs 13 residues. The CDR3 protein is CSASGTGDYEQYF. For the CDR3, the DNA is TGCAGTGCTAGTGGGACGGGAGATTACGAGCAGTACTTC.

This sequence joins TRBV19 and TRBJ2-3; 7 bases agree with TRBD1. Trimming took 4 bases from V and 8 from J; bases not matched to a gene: 6. Germline V lookup: CDR1 LNHDA, CDR2 SQIVND (reference sequence). This CDR3 spans 13 amino acids. This CDR3 is CASSTDRDGTQYF. Here the CDR3 DNA reads TGTGCCAGTAGTACAGACAGGGATGGTACGCAGTATTTT.

The J gene is TRBJ1-1, the V gene TRBV11-2, with a tentative D call TRBD1 (5 bases). The CDR3 totals 14 residues. The ends were cut back, 4 bases at V and 2 bases at J, with 11 bases in the middle. Germline-derived CDR1 and CDR2 are SGHAT and FQNNGV. The CDR3 here is CASSSGLSNTEAFF. CDR3 bases: TGTGCCAGCAGCTCGGGACTCTCTAACACTGAAGCTTTCTTT.

The chain joins TRBV29-1 to TRBJ1-1; D unresolved. V was cut by 5 bases and J by 0 bases, with 10 bases left in between. Germline loops: CDR1 SQVTM, CDR2 ANQGSEA. This CDR3 region has 13 residues. In DNA form, the CDR3 reads TGCAGCGTTACGGGCAGCGTGAACACTGAAGCTTTCTTT. Its translation: CSVTGSVNTEAFF.

The chain links TRBV27 to TRBJ1-2; perhaps TRBD1 as D (5 bases). Germline V CDR1 and CDR2: MNHEY, SMNVEV (reference sequence). V dropped 0 bases and J dropped 5 bases, with 16 bases sitting between them. This CDR3 region has 16 residues. For the CDR3, the DNA is TGTGCCAGCAGTTTATCGGGTCAGGGTGTTACGTATGGCTACACCTTC. Its translation: CASSLSGQGVTYGYTF.

The rearrangement uses TRBV2 and TRBJ2-2; 10 nucleotides match TRBD1. The CDR3 loop spans 21 amino acids. Trimming removed 5 bases from V and 0 bases from J; junction bases left unmatched: 18. Germline values: CDR1 SNHLY, CDR2 FYNNEI. The CDR3 here is CASSRSPGTGALRSNTGELFF. The CDR3 DNA is TGTGCCAGCAGTCGAAGTCCCGGGACAGGGGCCCTAAGATCGAACACCGGGGAGCTGTTTTTT.

The chain uses TRBV29-1 and TRBJ2-2, with a tentative D call TRBD1 (5 bases). CDR1 SQVTM and CDR2 ANQGSEA come from the germline V gene. Deletions cut 5 bases from V and 0 bases from J, with 10 bases between. The CDR3 extends over 14 amino acids. CDR3 DNA sequence: TGCAGCGTTAAGGACACCTCGAACACCGGGGAGCTGTTTTTT. The encoded protein is CSVKDTSNTGELFF.

The chain combines TRBV2 with TRBJ2-7; 7 positions match TRBD1. This CDR3 comprises 17 residues. The trim removed 4 bases at V and 2 bases at J, leaving 14 bases unmatched. CDR1 is SNHLY and CDR2 is FYNNEI in the germline V gene. In nucleotides, the CDR3 is TGTGCCAGCAGTGTGGGCCCGGCGACAGGGCGTACCTACGAGCAGTACTTC. As protein: CASSVGPATGRTYEQYF. The variable domain in full, with the rest retrieved from reference TRBV2 and TRBJ2-7, is EPEVTQTPSHQVTQMGQEVILRCVPISNHLYFYWYRQILGQKVEFLVSFYNNEISEKSEIFDDQFSVERPDGSNFTLKIRSTKLEDSAMYFCASSVGPATGRTYEQYFGPGTRLTVT.

The chain recombines TRBV5-1 with TRBJ2-2, with TRBD1 matching 8 bases. Per the germline V gene, CDR1 is SGHRS and CDR2 is YFSETQ. V shed 6 bases, J shed 4 bases, and the junction held 11 bases outside the gene matches. The CDR3 is 16 amino acids. The CDR3 coding sequence is TGCGCCAGCACTCTATTTCAGGGGGCGGGCACCGGGGAGCTGTTTTTT. It is translated as CASTLFQGAGTGELFF.

The chain has TRBV2 and TRBJ2-1, with D possibly matching TRBD2 (6 bases). Between the trimmed V and J ends, which lost 3 bases and 3 bases, there was a span of 6 bases. Germline CDR1 reads SNHLY; CDR2 reads FYNNEI. The CDR3 sequence is 13 residues long. This CDR3 reads CASSDGGYNEQFF. CDR3 DNA sequence: TGTGCCAGCAGTGACGGGGGCTACAATGAGCAGTTCTTC.

The chain links TRBV9 to TRBJ2-1; 10 bases are a match to TRBD2. The CDR3 sequence is 13 residues long. The junction had 6 bases not matched to a gene; V was cut back by 5 bases and J by 10 bases. Germline assignment: CDR1 SGDLS and CDR2 YYNGEE. CDR3 bases: TGTGCCAGCAGTACCTTTAGCGGGGGGGAGCAGTTCTTC. Encoded protein: CASSTFSGGEQFF.

The V and J genes are TRBV19 and TRBJ2-1; D unclear. V dropped 1 base and J dropped 4 bases, with 8 bases sitting between them. The CDR3 contains 14 residues. Per germline, CDR1 LNHDA and CDR2 SQIVND (reference sequence). The CDR3 sequence: CASSIGAGYNEQFF. The CDR3 bases are TGTGCCAGTAGTATAGGTGCCGGGTACAATGAGCAGTTCTTC.

The genes are TRBV4-2 and TRBJ2-7; 7 bases fit TRBD1. The junction had 6 bases not matched to a gene; V was cut back by 4 bases and J by 3 bases. The CDR3 contains 14 residues. Germline-derived CDR1 and CDR2 are LGHNA and YNFKEQ. The CDR3 region is CASSPRQGGYEQYF. The CDR3 region has the DNA TGTGCCAGCAGCCCCCGACAGGGTGGCTACGAGCAGTACTTC.

The chain couples TRBV5-1 to TRBJ1-3; weak D call: TRBD1 (6 bases). CDR3 length: 15 amino acids. The V gene's germline CDR1 is SGHRS and CDR2 YFSETQ. The V and J ends lost 2 bases and 0 bases respectively, with 9 bases between them. DNA for the CDR3: TGCGCCAGCAGCTTTAGGGGGGACTCTGGAAACACCATATATTTT. Translated: CASSFRGDSGNTIYF.

The chain uses TRBV12-3 or TRBV12-4 and TRBJ1-3; D call uncertain. The CDR3 consists of 10 residues. Trimming removed 6 bases from V and 6 bases from J, with 3 bases in between. CDR3: CASSSNTIYF. In DNA form, the CDR3 reads TGTGCCAGCAGCTCAAACACCATATATTTT.

This clone showed up just once. J is TRBJ1-3 and V is TRBV2; no reliable D call. Germline V lookup: CDR1 SNHLY, CDR2 FYNNEI. The CDR3 length is 14 residues. The V and J ends lost 7 bases and 0 bases respectively, with 10 bases between them. CDR3 coding DNA: TGTGCCAGCAATGAGTGGGACTCTGGAAACACCATATATTTT. Translated: CASNEWDSGNTIYF.

V gene TRBV6-5 combines with J gene TRBJ1-2, with a possible D match to TRBD1 (6 bases). The CDR3 runs to 10 residues. Germline values: CDR1 MNHEY, CDR2 SVGAGI. The V end was cut by 10 bases, the J end by 11 bases, with 14 bases between. CDR3 region: CATSTGHYTF. CDR3 sequence (DNA): TGTGCCACCTCGACAGGCCATTACACCTTC.

Here the CDR3 DNA reads TGTGCCAGCAGCCCCGGGACTAGCGGGAGGCCGACCTCCTACAATGAGCAGTTCTTC. Its translation: CASSPGTSGRPTSYNEQFF. The chain carries TRBV9 and TRBJ2-1; TRBD2 matches at 15 bases. Germline CDR1 and CDR2: SGDLS and YYNGEE. The V and J ends lost 4 bases and 0 bases, in that order; junction bases with no gene match: 8. The CDR3 spans 19 residues.

The chain joins TRBV29-1 to TRBJ1-2; no reliable D call. Per germline, CDR1 SQVTM and CDR2 ANQGSEA. Trimming stripped 1 base from V and 4 bases from J, with 13 bases between. The CDR3 is made up of 14 amino acids. CDR3: CSVEVYELGYGYTF. For the CDR3, the DNA is TGCAGCGTTGAAGTGTACGAGCTAGGCTATGGCTACACCTTC.

V gene TRBV3-1 (or the pseudogene TRBV3-2) combines with J gene TRBJ1-2; D unclear. The germline CDR1 and CDR2 sequences are LGHDT and YNNKEL (reference sequence). V gave up 0 bases and J gave up 4 bases, with 6 bases separating them. The CDR3 is 13 amino acids. The CDR3 here is CASSQDAVYGYTF. DNA of the CDR3: TGTGCCAGCAGCCAAGATGCAGTCTATGGCTACACCTTC.

This chain uses TRBV15 with TRBJ2-7, with 9 bases fitting TRBD1. The CDR3 extends over 15 amino acids. The germline V gene has CDR1 LNHNV and CDR2 YYDKDF (reference sequence). After removal of 2 bases from V and 4 bases from J, the junction contained 6 bases not matched to a gene. The CDR3 DNA is TGTGCCACCAGCAGATCCGGGACAGGGACGTACGAGCAGTACTTC. Its protein product is CATSRSGTGTYEQYF.

The J gene is TRBJ1-1, the V gene TRBV4-1; possibly TRBD1 for D (5 bases). Trimming left V 7 bases short and J 3 bases short, with 15 bases between. CDR1 and CDR2 (germline): MGHRA, YSYEKL. The CDR3 runs 14 residues. This CDR3 reads CASKQPGGYTEAFF. The CDR3 DNA reads as TGCGCCAGCAAACAACCCGGGGGGTACACTGAAGCTTTCTTT.